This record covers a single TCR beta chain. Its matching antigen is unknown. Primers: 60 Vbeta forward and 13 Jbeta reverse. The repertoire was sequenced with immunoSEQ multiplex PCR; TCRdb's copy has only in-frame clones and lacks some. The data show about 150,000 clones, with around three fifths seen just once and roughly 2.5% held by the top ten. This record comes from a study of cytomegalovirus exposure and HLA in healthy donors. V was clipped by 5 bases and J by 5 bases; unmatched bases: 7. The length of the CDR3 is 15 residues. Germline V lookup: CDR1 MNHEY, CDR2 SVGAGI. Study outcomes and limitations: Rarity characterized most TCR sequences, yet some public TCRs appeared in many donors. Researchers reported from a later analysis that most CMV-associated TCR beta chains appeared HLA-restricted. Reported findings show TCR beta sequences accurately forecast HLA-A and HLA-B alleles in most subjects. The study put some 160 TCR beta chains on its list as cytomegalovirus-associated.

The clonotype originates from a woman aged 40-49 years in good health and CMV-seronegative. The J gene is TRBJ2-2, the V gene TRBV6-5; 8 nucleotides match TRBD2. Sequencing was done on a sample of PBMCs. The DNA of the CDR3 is TGTGCCAGCAGTCCGAGCGGGGGAGGGACCGGGGAGCTGTTTTTT. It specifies CASSPSGGGTGELFF.